This T cell receptor beta chain was retrieved from a study of T cells in Graves' hyperthyroidism and ophthalmopathy. Germline V lookup: CDR1 ENHRY, CDR2 SYGVKD. CDR3 length: 15 amino acids. V gave up 8 bases and J gave up 0 bases, with 16 bases separating them. Study-wide points: The model made its ophthalmopathy prediction, and onset followed a median 6.5 months later.

This clonotype was counted ten times or more. The antigen is unknown. Regions amplified from RNA transcripts were the TCR beta CDR3 regions. RT-PCR in the first round (using the HTBI primer set) targeted the TCR CDR3. TCRdb independently ran MiXCR on the multiplex PCR reads; one entry per CDR3 protein. The sample contains about 600,000 distinct CDR3 sequences, approximately 15% of which appear only once. This clonotype was sampled from a woman in her thirties or forties with Graves' ophthalmopathy. The source material was blood. V usage is TRBV10-3 and J usage is TRBJ1-2, with D possibly being TRBD1 (5 bases). Written as DNA, the CDR3 is TGTGCCATCTTCGGGGAGGGGCAGCCTAACTATGGCTACACCTTC. Translated, it gives CAIFGEGQPNYGYTF.